The 28 T cell receptor beta chains below all came from one sample that was sequenced in a study of blood T cell repertoires in COVID-19. Measured with immunoSEQ multiplex PCR; TCRdb has only the in-frame clones, and not every one. Seen here are some 360,000 clones, roughly 87% observed once, and the top ten hold 3.5% to 4%. The sequenced sample consisted of peripheral blood. These receptor sequences come from a woman aged 60 to 75 with COVID-19, enrolled during active disease.

V gene TRBV2 combines with J gene TRBJ2-2; 10 bases fit TRBD2. V lost 6 bases and J lost 5; bases outside the gene matches: 6. Germline assignment: CDR1 SNHLY and CDR2 FYNNEI. The CDR3 has 15 residues. In DNA form, the CDR3 reads TGTGCCAGCAGGATGACTAGCGGGTGGACCGGGGAGCTGTTTTTT. Translation gives CASRMTSGWTGELFF. Combining the CDR3 with reference TRBV2 and TRBJ2-2 gives the whole variable domain EPEVTQTPSHQVTQMGQEVILRCVPISNHLYFYWYRQILGQKVEFLVSFYNNEISEKSEIFDDQFSVERPDGSNFTLKIRSTKLEDSAMYFCASRMTSGWTGELFFGEGSRLTVL.

The chain carries TRBV14 and TRBJ2-1; 13 bases agree with TRBD2. V was pared by 5 bases and J by 9 bases, with 10 bases of the junction left unmatched. CDR1 is SGHDN, CDR2 FVKESK, per germline. This CDR3 has 16 amino acids. CDR3 region: CASSDTPGLAGFEQFF. CDR3 in DNA: TGTGCCAGCAGCGATACGCCGGGACTAGCGGGGTTTGAGCAGTTCTTC.

The chain is built from TRBV18 and TRBJ1-1; D may be TRBD1 (6 bases). This CDR3 comprises 15 residues. The germline V gene encodes CDR1 KGHSH and CDR2 LQKENI. Trimming removed 3 bases from V and 0 bases from J, with 11 bases in between. CDR3 sequence (DNA): TGTGCCAGCTCACCCCAAGGACAGATGAACACTGAAGCTTTCTTT. This codes for CASSPQGQMNTEAFF.

This clone has only one observation. The same CDR3 also results from other DNA sequences found in this sample. The chain couples TRBV30 to TRBJ1-2; the D gene is possibly TRBD1 (5 bases). This CDR3 region has 13 residues. V shed 0 bases and J shed 2 bases, with 7 bases lying between them. The germline CDR1 and CDR2 sequences are GTSNPN and SVGIG (reference sequence). CDR3 loop: CAWSVTGNYGYTF. The CDR3 DNA reads as TGTGCCTGGAGTGTAACAGGCAACTATGGCTACACCTTC.

The chain combines TRBV6-5 with TRBJ2-2; tentatively, D is TRBD1 (5 bases). The CDR3 loop spans 15 amino acids. CDR1 is MNHEY, CDR2 SVGAGI, per germline. V dropped 7 bases and J dropped 1 base, with 13 bases sitting between them. CDR3 sequence (DNA): TGTGCCAGCATGGGCAGACAGCTGAACACCGGGGAGCTGTTTTTT. It yields the protein CASMGRQLNTGELFF.

The chain uses TRBV7-3 and TRBJ2-5, with 8 nucleotides matching TRBD2. Germline CDR1 and CDR2: SGHTA and FQGTGA. Trimming removed 3 bases from V and 0 bases from J; junction bases left unmatched: 3. CDR3 length: 15 amino acids. The CDR3 sequence is CASSFAGGNQETQYF. The DNA for the CDR3 is TGTGCCAGCAGCTTTGCGGGGGGTAACCAAGAGACCCAGTACTTC.

This clone has only one observation. J is TRBJ1-2 and V is TRBV5-1; D is uncertain. The CDR3 runs 14 residues. Germline-derived CDR1 and CDR2 are SGHRS and YFSETQ. V was trimmed by 2 bases and J by 4 bases, leaving 12 bases between them. CDR3 in amino acids: CASSFGEGIYGYTF. The CDR3 region has the DNA TGCGCCAGCAGCTTCGGGGAGGGAATCTATGGCTACACCTTC.

This clone has ten or more counts. This chain uses TRBV7-2 with TRBJ2-1; possibly TRBD2 for D (5 bases). Germline CDR1 reads SGHTA; CDR2 reads FQGNSA. The CDR3 runs to 15 residues. Between the trimmed V and J ends, which lost 4 bases and 6 bases, there was a span of 16 bases. The DNA of the CDR3 is TGTGCCAGCAGCTCAAGCGGAGCCGTTTCCAATGAGCAGTTCTTC. Translation: CASSSSGAVSNEQFF. Full variable domain (rest looked up from reference TRBV7-2 and TRBJ2-1): GAGVSQSPSNKVTEKGKDVELRCDPISGHTALYWYRQSLGQGLEFLIYFQGNSAPDKSGLPSDRFSAERTGGSVSTLTIQRTQQEDSAVYLCASSSSGAVSNEQFFGPGTRLTVL.

The chain is built from TRBV3-1 (or the pseudogene TRBV3-2) and TRBJ2-1, with D possibly being TRBD2 (5 bases). Germline V gene sequence: CDR1 LGHDT, CDR2 YNNKEL (reference sequence). V was pared by 4 bases and J by 8 bases, with 15 bases between. This CDR3 region has 14 residues. The CDR3 here is CASSLSPRRYEQFF. DNA of the CDR3: TGTGCCAGCAGCCTCTCACCCCGGAGGTATGAGCAGTTCTTC.

The rearrangement joins TRBV5-1 to TRBJ1-2; 7 bases align to TRBD1. The CDR3 extends over 14 amino acids. Trimming cost V 5 bases and J 4 bases; bases outside gene matches: 8. Germline CDR1 SGHRS, CDR2 YFSETQ. The CDR3 sequence: CASRSTGTLYGYTF. Written as DNA, the CDR3 is TGCGCCAGCAGATCGACAGGGACTCTCTATGGCTACACCTTC.

This clone was counted a few times. The chain combines TRBV20-1 with TRBJ1-1; the D is unclear. CDR1 is DFQATT, CDR2 SNEGSKA, per germline (reference sequence). CDR3 length: 11 residues. The ends were cut back, 6 bases at V and 4 bases at J, with 9 bases in the middle. The CDR3: CSAPEGTEAFF. CDR3 DNA sequence: TGCAGTGCCCCCGAGGGCACTGAAGCTTTCTTT.

In the case of this clone: Other DNA sequences in this sample translate to the same CDR3. The gene calls are TRBV5-5 and TRBJ2-7; weak D call: TRBD1 (7 bases). CDR1 is SGHKS, CDR2 YYEKEE, per germline (reference sequence). The CDR3 is 12 amino acids. Trimming shortened V by 0 bases and J by 9 bases, and 10 bases separated the two germline ends. CDR3 DNA: TGTGCCAGCAGCTTGGGGCAGGGGGGGCAGTACTTC. As protein: CASSLGQGGQYF.

The J gene is TRBJ1-1, the V gene TRBV7-9, with no clear D. Germline V gene data show CDR1 as SEHNR and CDR2 as FQNEAQ (reference sequence). The CDR3 extends over 13 amino acids. The ends were cut back, 0 bases at V and 4 bases at J, with 6 bases in the middle. CDR3 sequence: CASSLALGTEAFF. The CDR3 nucleotides are TGTGCCAGCAGCTTAGCGCTAGGCACTGAAGCTTTCTTT.

V is TRBV7-6 and J is TRBJ2-2; 9 nucleotides line up with TRBD1. This CDR3 is 16 amino acids long. The germline V gene has CDR1 SGHVS and CDR2 FNYEAQ. J lost 5 bases, V lost 5 bases, and 9 bases had no gene match. CDR3 nucleotide sequence: TGTGCCAGCAGCCCCCGGACAGGGGCTTGGACCGGGGAGCTGTTTTTT. It specifies CASSPRTGAWTGELFF.

The chain combines TRBV5-1 with TRBJ2-6; perhaps TRBD2 as D (5 bases). V lost 2 bases and J lost 2, with 17 bases in between. Germline CDR1 SGHRS, CDR2 YFSETQ. The CDR3 loop spans 18 amino acids. DNA for the CDR3: TGCGCCAGCAGCTTATTTAGCGTTGGAAAAGCTGGGGCCAACGTCCTGACTTTC. Its translation: CASSLFSVGKAGANVLTF.

The chain couples TRBV15 to TRBJ2-3, with 11 positions matching TRBD2. Trimming took 2 bases from V and 1 from J; bases not matched to a gene: 2. Germline assignment: CDR1 LNHNV and CDR2 YYDKDF (reference sequence). The CDR3 contains 16 residues. The CDR3 region is CATSRIAGGGTDTQYF. The CDR3 DNA is TGTGCCACCAGCAGAATAGCGGGGGGGGGCACAGATACGCAGTATTTT.

The chain joins TRBV3-1 (or the pseudogene TRBV3-2) to TRBJ1-6; possibly TRBD1 for D (6 bases). The ends were cut back, 5 bases at V and 17 bases at J, with 22 bases in the middle. Per the germline V gene, CDR1 is LGHDT and CDR2 is YNNKEL (reference sequence). The CDR3 totals 14 residues. CDR3 DNA sequence: TGTGCCAGCAGCGGTCGAGTGGGGACACTCGGGGTCCACTTT. This translates into CASSGRVGTLGVHF.

The genes are TRBV27 and TRBJ1-6; 7 nucleotides agree with TRBD1. Unmatched junction bases numbered 7, after V lost 8 bases and J lost 6 bases. This CDR3 comprises 14 residues. Per the germline V gene, CDR1 is MNHEY and CDR2 is SMNVEV (reference sequence). CDR3 loop: CASGEDRFNSPLHF. The DNA for the CDR3 is TGTGCCAGCGGGGAGGACAGGTTTAATTCACCCCTCCACTTT.

The J gene is TRBJ1-3, the V gene TRBV2; possible D gene TRBD1, 5 bases. V was cut by 6 bases and J by 2 bases, with 11 bases left in between. The CDR3 is 14 residues long. Germline CDR1 SNHLY, CDR2 FYNNEI. The CDR3: CASSGQAAGNTIYF. CDR3 in DNA: TGTGCCAGCAGCGGACAAGCCGCTGGAAACACCATATATTTT.

The V and J genes are TRBV6-6 and TRBJ1-3, with D unresolved. This CDR3 is built from 16 residues. V lost 2 bases and J 3 bases, leaving 14 bases between the germline ends. CDR1 and CDR2 (germline): MNHNY, SVGAGI (reference sequence). The CDR3 loop reads CASSYPPDQRGNTIYF. CDR3 in DNA: TGTGCCAGCAGTTACCCCCCAGATCAGCGTGGAAACACCATATATTTT.

The chain combines TRBV3-1 (or the pseudogene TRBV3-2) with TRBJ1-1, with D uncertain. CDR1 and CDR2 (germline): LGHDT, YNNKEL (reference sequence). The CDR3 length is 13 residues. Trimming removed 0 bases from V and 10 bases from J, with 12 bases in between. In DNA, the CDR3 is TGTGCCAGCAGCCAAGAAGGCCCCCGGGGAGCTTTCTTT. Protein sequence: CASSQEGPRGAFF.

The chain carries TRBV16 and TRBJ1-2; D is unclear. Trimming removed 0 bases from V and 4 bases from J, with 6 bases in between. The CDR3 length is 13 residues. Germline lookup yields CDR1 KGHSY and CDR2 FQNENV. This CDR3 reads CASSQSTGYGYTF. The CDR3 nucleotides are TGTGCCAGCAGCCAATCGACGGGCTATGGCTACACCTTC. The variable domain in full, with the rest retrieved from reference TRBV16 and TRBJ1-2, is GEEVAQTPKHLVRGEGQKAKLYCAPIKGHSYVFWYQQVLKNEFKFLISFQNENVFDETGMPKERFSAKCLPNSPCSLEIQATKLEDSAVYFCASSQSTGYGYTFGSGTRLTVV.

This sequence joins TRBV10-3 and TRBJ1-1; the match to TRBD1 covers 7 bases. V shed 3 bases and J 4 bases; nucleotides not matched to a gene: 8. CDR1 ENHRY and CDR2 SYGVKD come from the germline V gene. This CDR3 is built from 15 residues. The CDR3 DNA sequence: TGTGCCATCAGTGAAAAGGGACAGTTCGGCACTGAAGCTTTCTTT. Amino acid sequence: CAISEKGQFGTEAFF.

The chain has TRBV18 and TRBJ1-4; possible D gene TRBD1, 5 bases. Trimming stripped 2 bases from V and 8 bases from J, with 9 bases between. The CDR3 contains 13 residues. CDR1 and CDR2 (germline): KGHSH, LQKENI. CDR3: CASSPNGGEKLFF. CDR3 nucleotide sequence: TGTGCCAGCTCACCAAACGGGGGAGAAAAACTGTTTTTT.

The chain employs TRBV5-4 and TRBJ2-4; 9 positions agree with TRBD1. Germline V lookup: CDR1 SGHNT, CDR2 YYREEE (reference sequence). The CDR3 runs to 13 residues. Trimming removed 4 bases from V and 11 bases from J; junction bases left unmatched: 7. The CDR3 DNA follows: TGTGCCAGCAGCACCGACAGGGGGATTGTTCAGTACTTC. Its translation: CASSTDRGIVQYF.

The table lists this clone with a few counts. The genes are TRBV19 and TRBJ2-7, with TRBD1 identical over 9 bases. In germline, CDR1 is LNHDA, CDR2 SQIVND (reference sequence). The V and J ends lost 4 bases and 2 bases, in that order; junction bases with no gene match: 6. This CDR3 is built from 15 residues. The CDR3 bases are TGTGCCAGTAGTAGGACAGGGGACTTCGCCTACGAGCAGTACTTC. Its translation is CASSRTGDFAYEQYF.

The rearrangement uses TRBV5-1 and TRBJ2-1; a weak D match, TRBD2 (6 bases). Trimming shortened V by 6 bases and J by 0 bases, and 19 bases separated the two germline ends. Germline V gene sequence: CDR1 SGHRS, CDR2 YFSETQ. The CDR3 contains 17 residues. Here the CDR3 reads CASKKPLDGSSYNEQFF. The CDR3 nucleotides read TGCGCCAGCAAGAAACCCCTGGACGGGAGCTCCTACAATGAGCAGTTCTTC. The variable domain in full, completed from reference TRBV5-1 and TRBJ2-1, reads KAGVTQTPRYLIKTRGQQVTLSCSPISGHRSVSWYQQTPGQGLQFLFEYFSETQRNKGNFPGRFSGRQFSNSRSEMNVSTLELGDSALYLCASKKPLDGSSYNEQFFGPGTRLTVL.

CDR3 DNA: TGTGCCAGCAGCCAAGATATAAGGGGCCACTACGAGCAGTACTTC. Its protein is CASSQDIRGHYEQYF. The genes are TRBV4-2 and TRBJ2-7; maybe TRBD1 (5 bases). V was shortened by 0 bases and J by 3 bases, with 12 bases between the two germline ends. This CDR3 comprises 15 residues. Germline CDR1 and CDR2: LGHNA and YNFKEQ.